The 26 T cell receptor beta chains given below trace back to one sample, sequenced in a study of blood T cell repertoires in COVID-19. Clones were sequenced by immunoSEQ multiplex PCR, and TCRdb holds only the in-frame ones, with some missing. The table has under 75,000 clones, around 70% seen once. The sequenced sample was peripheral blood. These receptors all come from a woman aged 50 to 65 with active or convalescent COVID-19.

V and J are TRBV21-1 and TRBJ2-2; the tabulated D call, TRBD1, remains unverified against the DNA. TRBV21-1 is classified as a pseudogene. The CDR3 consists of 17 residues. CDR3 DNA: TGTGCCAGCAGCATGCAACAGGGGGGCAAGAACACCGGGGAGCTGTTTTTT. This translates into CASSMQQGGKNTGELFF.

There are a few counts of this clone. The chain links TRBV11-2 to TRBJ2-5; D might be TRBD2 (6 bases). Germline values: CDR1 SGHAT, CDR2 FQNNGV. The V end was cut by 8 bases, the J end by 5 bases, with 12 bases between. The CDR3 loop spans 12 amino acids. The CDR3 region is CASGSGPETQYF. CDR3 nucleotide sequence: TGTGCCAGCGGTAGCGGTCCGGAGACCCAGTACTTC. The variable domain in full, completed from reference TRBV11-2 and TRBJ2-5, reads EAGVAQSPRYKIIEKRQSVAFWCNPISGHATLYWYQQILGQGPKLLIQFQNNGVVDDSQLPKDRFSAERLKGVDSTLKIQPAKLEDSAVYLCASGSGPETQYFGPGTRLLVL.

This clone was found once. The chain links TRBV5-1 to TRBJ2-5, with a tentative D call TRBD1 (5 bases). The CDR3 consists of 11 residues. Germline CDR1 and CDR2: SGHRS and YFSETQ. Between the trimmed V and J ends, which lost 5 bases and 5 bases, there was a span of 7 bases. The CDR3 is CASSHRETQYF. The CDR3 nucleotides read TGCGCCAGCAGTCACAGGGAGACCCAGTACTTC.

This chain joins TRBV4-2 and TRBJ2-1, with 8 bases fitting TRBD2. The germline V gene has CDR1 LGHNA and CDR2 YNFKEQ. V lost 7 bases and J lost 0; bases outside the gene matches: 5. This CDR3 has 15 residues. In DNA form, the CDR3 reads TGTGCCAGCAAGATCCTAGCGGGCTCCTACAATGAGCAGTTCTTC. This gives the protein CASKILAGSYNEQFF.

The V and J genes are TRBV25-1 and TRBJ1-1; D gene ambiguous. The CDR3 length is 13 residues. Germline values: CDR1 MGHDK, CDR2 SYGVNS. Trimming took 3 bases from V and 1 from J, leaving 6 bases between them. CDR3 DNA: TGTGCCAGCAGTGACAGGCCGAACACTGAAGCTTTCTTT. As protein: CASSDRPNTEAFF.

This clone was detected many times. The chain combines TRBV4-2 with TRBJ1-3; 8 bases align to TRBD1. The germline V gene has CDR1 LGHNA and CDR2 YNFKEQ. J gave up 4 bases and V 3 bases, and 5 bases lay outside the gene matches. The CDR3 extends over 15 amino acids. CDR3 nucleotides: TGTGCCAGCAGCCACAAGGGACAGGTCGGAAACACCATATATTTT. Residues: CASSHKGQVGNTIYF.

The chain employs TRBV5-1 and TRBJ2-6, with 7 nucleotides matching TRBD1. CDR1 is SGHRS and CDR2 is YFSETQ in the germline V gene. The CDR3 is made up of 16 amino acids. V was clipped by 0 bases and J by 2 bases; unmatched bases: 2. CDR3 bases: TGCGCCAGCAGCTTGGCAGGGGGTGCTGGGGCCAACGTCCTGACTTTC. Its protein is CASSLAGGAGANVLTF.

The rearrangement uses TRBV28 and TRBJ2-7, with TRBD1 identical over 7 bases. CDR3 length: 14 amino acids. The ends lost 4 bases at V and 4 bases at J; junction bases unmatched: 7. CDR1 is MDHEN and CDR2 is SYDVKM in the germline V gene. The DNA of the CDR3 is TGTGCCAGCAGTTGGCCGGGACAGCCTTACGAGCAGTACTTC. Protein sequence: CASSWPGQPYEQYF.

This chain links TRBV6-5 with TRBJ2-6; 8 nucleotides align to TRBD2. The V segment lost 9 bases and the J segment 0 bases; nucleotides outside the gene matches: 1. This CDR3 region has 14 residues. Germline V gene lookup returns CDR1 MNHEY and CDR2 SVGAGI. CDR3 sequence reads: CARSGGSGANVLTF. DNA of the CDR3: TGTGCCAGGAGCGGGGGCTCTGGGGCCAACGTCCTGACTTTC.

The chain employs TRBV19 and TRBJ2-3; 14 bases line up with TRBD2. Losses at the gene ends were 8 bases for V and 4 bases for J; bases not matched to a gene: 5. This CDR3 is 15 amino acids long. Germline V gives CDR1 LNHDA, CDR2 SQIVND (reference sequence). The CDR3 is CASAETSGRADTQYF. The CDR3 nucleotides are TGTGCCAGTGCGGAGACTAGCGGGAGGGCAGATACGCAGTATTTT.

V gene TRBV3-1 (or the pseudogene TRBV3-2) combines with J gene TRBJ2-1; a weak D match, TRBD2 (6 bases). Trimming took 0 bases from V and 5 from J, leaving 17 bases between them. CDR1 is LGHDT and CDR2 is YNNKEL in the germline V gene (reference sequence). The CDR3 consists of 17 residues. The CDR3 here is CASSQESVAVVDNEQFF. In DNA, the CDR3 is TGTGCCAGCAGCCAAGAATCGGTAGCGGTTGTAGACAATGAGCAGTTCTTC.

The chain uses TRBV19 and TRBJ1-1, with 11 bases fitting TRBD1. In germline, CDR1 is LNHDA, CDR2 SQIVND (reference sequence). The length of the CDR3 is 14 residues. V was clipped by 7 bases and J by 5 bases; unmatched bases: 6. CDR3 bases: TGTGCCAGTACCCCGGGACAGGGGGTTACTGAAGCTTTCTTT. It translates to CASTPGQGVTEAFF.

CDR3 sequence reads: CSVTSGGEYGEQYF. CDR3 DNA sequence: TGCAGCGTAACTTCAGGGGGAGAATATGGCGAGCAGTACTTC. The J gene is TRBJ2-7, the V gene TRBV29-1; 7 nucleotides line up with TRBD1. Germline CDR1 SQVTM, CDR2 ANQGSEA. Trimming took 6 bases from V and 6 from J; bases not matched to a gene: 14. CDR3 length equals 14 residues.

The sample holds many counts of this clone. This rearrangement joins TRBV29-1 to TRBJ2-2; TRBD2 matches at 7 bases. The J segment lost 3 bases and the V segment lost 7 bases, leaving 11 bases of the junction unmatched. The CDR3 loop spans 15 amino acids. Germline CDR1 and CDR2: SQVTM and ANQGSEA. The CDR3 loop is CSAARGGSYTGELFF. CDR3 in DNA: TGCAGCGCCGCTCGGGGCGGGAGCTACACCGGGGAGCTGTTTTTT.

This sequence joins TRBV5-1 and TRBJ2-5; 7 nucleotides line up with TRBD2. Looked up from germline, CDR1 is SGHRS and CDR2 is YFSETQ. The CDR3 loop spans 16 amino acids. The junction had 8 bases not matched to a gene; V was cut back by 2 bases and J by 1 base. CDR3 coding DNA: TGCGCCAGCAGCTTTTCGGGCGGGAGTGGCCAAGAGACCCAGTACTTC. This codes for CASSFSGGSGQETQYF.

This chain links TRBV15 with TRBJ2-5, with D tentatively TRBD1 (5 bases). Trimming cost V 0 bases and J 4 bases, with 6 bases left between them. The CDR3 sequence is 13 residues long. The germline CDR1 and CDR2 sequences are LNHNV and YYDKDF (reference sequence). The CDR3 spells CATSRDRGETQYF. The CDR3 DNA reads as TGTGCCACCAGCAGAGATAGGGGAGAGACCCAGTACTTC.

Remarks on this clone: One end of the junction varies from germline; a read error may be responsible. The V and J genes are TRBV2 and TRBJ2-7, with 7 positions matching TRBD1. The CDR3 covers 14 residues. The germline gives CDR1 SNHLY, CDR2 FYNNEI. The CDR3 DNA reads as TGTGCCAGCAGTGAAACCGGACAGGTTTACGGGCAGTACTTC. Translating it yields CASSETGQVYGQYF.

This clone occurred a few times. The rearrangement joins TRBV30 to TRBJ1-6; weak D call: TRBD1 (6 bases). Germline loops: CDR1 GTSNPN, CDR2 SVGIG (reference sequence). V dropped 5 bases and J dropped 5 bases, with 7 bases sitting between them. This CDR3 has 12 amino acids. The CDR3 nucleotides read TGTGCCTGGTCAGGGGATAATTCACCCCTCCACTTT. Protein product: CAWSGDNSPLHF.

The V and J genes are TRBV30 and TRBJ2-1; D may be TRBD2 (7 bases). Trimming removed 1 base at V and 9 bases at J, with 19 bases between. The CDR3 extends over 15 amino acids. Germline V CDR1 and CDR2: GTSNPN, SVGIG (reference sequence). As DNA, the CDR3 is TGTGCCTGGAGTGCCCCGAGGGGGGGCTTAGTTGAGCAGTTCTTC. Its protein product is CAWSAPRGGLVEQFF.

V gene TRBV4-1 combines with J gene TRBJ2-1; TRBD2 aligns across 11 bases. Germline V gene lookup returns CDR1 MGHRA and CDR2 YSYEKL. Trimming at V came to 1 base and at J to 2 bases, leaving 7 bases not matched to a gene. CDR3 length: 18 amino acids. CDR3 sequence (DNA): TGCGCCAGCAGCCAAGCCGATAGCGGGAGGGCCCCCTACAATGAGCAGTTCTTC. Its protein is CASSQADSGRAPYNEQFF.

J is TRBJ2-7 and V is TRBV11-2, with D tentatively TRBD1 (6 bases). This CDR3 contains 16 residues. Germline V gene lookup returns CDR1 SGHAT and CDR2 FQNNGV. Trimming removed 3 bases from V and 3 bases from J, with 18 bases in between. The CDR3 coding sequence is TGTGCCAGCAGCTTCAGCCGGGACATCCAATTCTACGAGCAGTACTTC. This encodes CASSFSRDIQFYEQYF.

The V and J genes are TRBV5-1 and TRBJ1-6; 10 bases are shared with TRBD1. There are 14 residues in the CDR3. V lost 3 bases and J lost 7; bases outside the gene matches: 1. The germline CDR1 and CDR2 sequences are SGHRS and YFSETQ. The CDR3 sequence: CASSSGQGNSPLHF. CDR3 sequence (DNA): TGCGCCAGCAGCTCGGGACAGGGGAATTCACCCCTCCACTTT.

V usage is TRBV7-9 and J usage is TRBJ2-1, with 9 bases that match TRBD1. CDR1 SEHNR and CDR2 FQNEAQ come from the germline V gene (reference sequence). Unmatched junction bases numbered 0, after V lost 5 bases and J lost 7 bases. This CDR3 region has 12 residues. In nucleotides, the CDR3 is TGTGCCAGCAGCGACAGGGGGAATGAGCAGTTCTTC. This codes for CASSDRGNEQFF.

This rearrangement joins TRBV5-4 to TRBJ2-7; 10 nucleotides line up with TRBD1. The J segment lost 5 bases and the V segment lost 0 bases, leaving 8 bases of the junction unmatched. Germline CDR1 and CDR2: SGHNT and YYREEE (reference sequence). The CDR3 sequence is 16 residues long. The CDR3 nucleotides are TGTGCCAGCAGCTTGGTTCTGACAGGGGGCGCGGACGAGCAGTACTTC. Translation gives CASSLVLTGGADEQYF.

The chain uses TRBV6-6 and TRBJ2-1, with 14 bases aligning to TRBD2. Germline values: CDR1 MNHNY, CDR2 SVGAGI (reference sequence). The junction had 7 bases not matched to a gene; V was cut back by 7 bases and J by 8 bases. CDR3 length equals 15 residues. CDR3 protein: CASTERTSGRYEQFF. DNA for the CDR3: TGTGCCAGCACTGAACGGACTAGCGGGAGGTATGAGCAGTTCTTC.

The chain carries TRBV18 and TRBJ2-6; TRBD1 aligns across 7 bases. The V gene end was trimmed by 5 bases and the J gene end by 0 bases; junction bases not matched to a gene: 10. The CDR3 is 18 amino acids. Germline CDR1 is KGHSH and CDR2 is LQKENI. The CDR3 nucleotides are TGTGCCAGCTCAGACAGGGTCCCCCTCTTCTCTGGGGCCAACGTCCTGACTTTC. Its translation is CASSDRVPLFSGANVLTF.